This T cell receptor (beta chain) was identified in a study of graft-versus-host responses after intestinal transplantation. Across the whole study: Transplants were multivisceral, liver-intestinal, or isolated intestinal. Anti-thymocyte globulin served as induction for all recipients, who then took tacrolimus and steroids for approximately three years. Study observations and caveats: Recipient marrow held GvH clones, some first seen in ileum or blood.

On this clone itself: Its specificity is not known.

Graft specimens yielded both intraepithelial and lamina propria lymphocytes. Profiled with immunoSEQ multiplex PCR; TCRdb holds only in-frame clones, not every one. The data hold under 75,000 clones, with around 86% observed a single time. This TCR was recovered from a human patient who received an intestinal transplant, so some T cells may come from the graft donor. The sequencing used ileum tissue, collected more than 350 days after transplant.

In DNA, the CDR3 is TGTGCCAGCAACAGGGAGGATCAGCCCCAGCATTTT. Amino acids: CASNREDQPQHF. V usage is TRBV6-5 and J usage is TRBJ1-5; a possible D gene is TRBD1 (6 bases). V was clipped by 7 bases and J by 5 bases, with 9 bases between them. This CDR3 has 12 residues. Germline CDR1 is MNHEY and CDR2 is SVGAGI.